The 30 T cell receptor beta chains below all came from one sample that was sequenced in a study of beta chain features in type 1 diabetes. The sequenced template was cDNA made from the entire isolated RNA. Assay used: immunoSEQ multiplex PCR; TCRdb lists only in-frame clones, some missing. The table shows around 300,000 clones, with approximately 10% occurring only once. What was sequenced was naive CD4+ T cells from blood. These TCRs come from a woman younger than 45 in good health.

This clone has only a few counts. V is TRBV19 and J is TRBJ2-5; 8 bases align to TRBD2. Germline V gene lookup returns CDR1 LNHDA and CDR2 SQIVND (reference sequence). V dropped 8 bases and J dropped 4; count of bases not matched to a gene: 12. This CDR3 spans 15 amino acids. In DNA form, the CDR3 reads TGTGCCAGTTCCGGCCAGCGGGAGTTCGGAGAGACCCAGTACTTC. It is translated as CASSGQREFGETQYF.

The J gene is TRBJ2-2, the V gene TRBV7-2; D unresolved. The CDR3 has 14 residues. Trimming pared 3 bases from V and 6 bases from J, leaving 11 bases between. The germline CDR1 and CDR2 sequences are SGHTA and FQGNSA. CDR3 sequence: CASSFTSLAGELFF. The CDR3 DNA sequence: TGTGCCAGCAGCTTCACATCGCTCGCCGGGGAGCTGTTTTTT.

The chain is built from TRBV6-1 and TRBJ2-7; 7 bases fit TRBD1. After removal of 10 bases from V and 5 bases from J, the junction contained 11 bases not matched to a gene. The CDR3 length is 13 residues. Germline CDR1 reads MNHNS; CDR2 reads SASEGT. CDR3 sequence: CATPGQLVNEQYF. The CDR3 coding sequence is TGTGCCACCCCGGGACAGTTAGTCAACGAGCAGTACTTC.

The chain employs TRBV7-9 and TRBJ2-5, with D maybe TRBD1 (5 bases). The CDR3 sequence is 14 residues long. Trimming removed 1 base at V and 5 bases at J, with 11 bases between. The germline CDR1 and CDR2 sequences are SEHNR and FQNEAQ (reference sequence). For the CDR3, the DNA is TGTGCCAGCAGCTTAGTAGGGGTCGGTGAGACCCAGTACTTC. Its protein product is CASSLVGVGETQYF.

This clone was counted between two and nine times. V gene TRBV5-5 combines with J gene TRBJ1-2; possible D gene TRBD1, 6 bases. V lost 0 bases to trimming and J lost 5 bases, with 8 bases between them. CDR1 is SGHKS, CDR2 YYEKEE, per germline (reference sequence). The CDR3 has 13 amino acids. CDR3 protein: CASSLAQGYGYTF. CDR3 coding DNA: TGTGCCAGCAGCTTGGCCCAGGGGTATGGCTACACCTTC.

The rearrangement links TRBV15 to TRBJ2-1; possibly TRBD2 for D (6 bases). CDR3 size: 15 residues. Trimming pared 8 bases from V and 2 bases from J, leaving 16 bases between. Germline V gene lookup returns CDR1 LNHNV and CDR2 YYDKDF (reference sequence). In DNA, the CDR3 is TGTGCCACCGCTTTAGAACTAGCCACCTACAATGAGCAGTTCTTC. This gives the protein CATALELATYNEQFF.

The CDR3 DNA reads as TGCGCCAGCAGCTTGCCTCTAGCGCAACGGGTAGATACGCAGTATTTT. This sequence encodes CASSLPLAQRVDTQYF. This chain joins TRBV5-1 and TRBJ2-3; D might be TRBD2 (6 bases). Looked up from germline, CDR1 is SGHRS and CDR2 is YFSETQ. This CDR3 is 16 amino acids long. V was trimmed by 1 base and J by 5 bases, leaving 17 bases between them.

This clone was seen a few times. This chain uses TRBV7-2 with TRBJ2-1, with 9 nucleotides matching TRBD2. V trimming: 0 bases; J trimming: 6 bases; junction bases outside the gene matches: 6. This CDR3 is 16 amino acids long. Germline values: CDR1 SGHTA, CDR2 FQGNSA. DNA of the CDR3: TGTGCCAGCAGCTTAGCCCGCGGGAGGGCCGCCAATGAGCAGTTCTTC. It specifies CASSLARGRAANEQFF.

This clone was recorded a few times. J is TRBJ2-3 and V is TRBV6-5; D is possibly TRBD2 (5 bases). The CDR3 runs to 15 residues. Trimming removed 2 bases at V and 0 bases at J, with 9 bases between. Germline lookup yields CDR1 MNHEY and CDR2 SVGAGI. The CDR3 loop reads CASSYLSGSTDTQYF. CDR3 DNA sequence: TGTGCCAGCAGTTACCTATCGGGAAGCACAGATACGCAGTATTTT.

The J gene is TRBJ1-5, the V gene TRBV6-1; 7 bases match TRBD1. V was pared by 4 bases and J by 0 bases, with 3 bases of the junction left unmatched. Germline V gene data show CDR1 as MNHNS and CDR2 as SASEGT. The length of the CDR3 is 15 residues. CDR3 nucleotide sequence: TGTGCCAGCAGTGCACAGGGGTCTAGCAATCAGCCCCAGCATTTT. Encoded protein: CASSAQGSSNQPQHF.

The genes are TRBV28 and TRBJ2-7, with TRBD1 identical over 7 bases. The CDR3 covers 16 residues. Germline loops: CDR1 MDHEN, CDR2 SYDVKM. V was clipped by 6 bases and J by 4 bases; unmatched bases: 15. CDR3 DNA sequence: TGTGCCAGCAGCCACGGACAGGTAGTTCCCAGTTACGAGCAGTACTTC. It translates to CASSHGQVVPSYEQYF.

This clone has just a few counts. The chain combines TRBV5-1 with TRBJ1-3; tentative D call: TRBD1 (5 bases). The CDR3 totals 15 residues. Germline CDR1 and CDR2: SGHRS and YFSETQ. Trimming took off 4 bases at V and 2 bases at J, with 13 bases between the two ends. In nucleotides, the CDR3 is TGCGCCAGCAGCCAGCGGGACCCCCCTGGAAACACCATATATTTT. Translated, it gives CASSQRDPPGNTIYF. Full variable domain (outside the CDR3, taken from reference TRBV5-1 and TRBJ1-3): KAGVTQTPRYLIKTRGQQVTLSCSPISGHRSVSWYQQTPGQGLQFLFEYFSETQRNKGNFPGRFSGRQFSNSRSEMNVSTLELGDSALYLCASSQRDPPGNTIYFGEGSWLTVV.

This clone showed up just a few times. The chain uses TRBV30 and TRBJ2-1; 16 positions agree with TRBD2. With 3 bases clipped from V and 5 bases from J, the junction kept 19 bases outside the gene matches. Germline CDR1 GTSNPN, CDR2 SVGIG (reference sequence). This CDR3 spans 21 amino acids. CDR3: CAWRTGLAGGLALGRNNEQFF. In nucleotides, the CDR3 is TGTGCCTGGAGAACGGGACTAGCGGGAGGGCTGGCTTTGGGGCGTAACAATGAGCAGTTCTTC.

This clone has a handful of counts. The chain uses TRBV29-1 and TRBJ2-7, with TRBD2 matching over 14 bases. The CDR3 is 15 amino acids. J was trimmed by 7 bases and V by 1 base; bases with no gene match: 6. The germline gives CDR1 SQVTM, CDR2 ANQGSEA. The chain's CDR3 is CSVEGTSGRPKEQYF. Here the CDR3 DNA reads TGCAGCGTTGAAGGGACTAGCGGGAGGCCGAAAGAGCAGTACTTC.

This clone has only a few counts. V and J are TRBV30 and TRBJ2-5, with TRBD2 matching 12 bases. V was clipped by 3 bases and J by 2 bases; unmatched bases: 7. Germline lookup yields CDR1 GTSNPN and CDR2 SVGIG (reference sequence). The CDR3 runs 16 residues. This CDR3 is CAWSLGLAGRQETQYF. CDR3 nucleotide sequence: TGTGCCTGGAGCCTCGGACTAGCGGGAAGACAAGAGACCCAGTACTTC.

This clone was seen a handful of times. V is TRBV7-8 and J is TRBJ2-5; D call uncertain. The length of the CDR3 is 11 residues. CDR1 and CDR2 from the germline V gene are SGHVS and FQNEAQ. V was pared by 5 bases and J by 1 base, with 2 bases between. The CDR3 region has the DNA TGTGCCAGCAGCCGCCAAGAGACCCAGTACTTC. This codes for CASSRQETQYF.

The gene calls are TRBV30 and TRBJ2-7; 10 bases are shared with TRBD1. The V gene's germline CDR1 is GTSNPN and CDR2 SVGIG (reference sequence). The CDR3 length is 14 residues. J was trimmed by 7 bases and V by 8 bases; bases with no gene match: 14. In DNA form, the CDR3 reads TGTGCCACCGACCCTAGGGACAGGGGTGGAGAGCAGTACTTC. This sequence encodes CATDPRDRGGEQYF.

The chain joins TRBV2 to TRBJ2-7, with 7 bases lining up with TRBD1. V lost 8 bases, J lost 7 bases, and 14 bases stayed unmatched. The V gene's germline CDR1 is SNHLY and CDR2 FYNNEI. The CDR3 contains 14 residues. The CDR3 DNA reads as TGTGCCAGCGGGCACAGGGGATATGGCGGGGAGCAGTACTTC. It yields the protein CASGHRGYGGEQYF.

This clone was seen more than once but under ten times. J is TRBJ2-1 and V is TRBV28; 9 nucleotides line up with TRBD1. Germline V gene data show CDR1 as MDHEN and CDR2 as SYDVKM. V lost 5 bases and J lost 7; bases outside the gene matches: 6. This CDR3 is 14 amino acids long. This CDR3 reads CASSETGGMNEQFF. The CDR3 nucleotides read TGTGCCAGCAGTGAGACAGGGGGTATGAATGAGCAGTTCTTC.

This clone has more than one count but fewer than ten. CDR3 DNA sequence: TGTGCCAGCAGTGGAGGGCTCAATCAGCCCCAGCATTTT. It yields the protein CASSGGLNQPQHF. The chain links TRBV28 to TRBJ1-5; D is undetermined. Trimming removed 5 bases at V and 3 bases at J, with 8 bases between. CDR1 MDHEN and CDR2 SYDVKM come from the germline V gene. The length of the CDR3 is 13 residues.

The chain links TRBV28 to TRBJ2-7, with D perhaps matching TRBD2 (6 bases). In germline, CDR1 is MDHEN, CDR2 SYDVKM. There are 15 residues in the CDR3. Trimming removed 3 bases at V and 0 bases at J, with 12 bases between. CDR3 DNA: TGTGCCAGCAGTTTGGGCGGGGCGAGCTCCTACGAGCAGTACTTC. Protein sequence: CASSLGGASSYEQYF.

There are a few counts of this clone. The V gene is TRBV5-4, the J gene TRBJ1-2, with a possible D match to TRBD1 (6 bases). Germline V lookup: CDR1 SGHNT, CDR2 YYREEE (reference sequence). The CDR3 has 14 amino acids. V gave up 1 base and J gave up 3 bases, with 10 bases separating them. CDR3 sequence: CASSLWGQDYGYTF. CDR3 sequence (DNA): TGTGCCAGCAGCTTGTGGGGGCAGGACTATGGCTACACCTTC.

This clone was recorded a few times. The V and J genes are TRBV7-2 and TRBJ1-2; D is uncertain. The germline V and J ends were trimmed by 2 bases and 6 bases, with 16 bases remaining between them. The CDR3 consists of 15 residues. Per germline, CDR1 SGHTA and CDR2 FQGNSA. The CDR3 DNA follows: TGTGCCAGCAGCTTAAGGTTGCGGGAAGGCAATGGCTACACCTTC. This codes for CASSLRLREGNGYTF.

This clone came up a few times. V usage is TRBV5-5 and J usage is TRBJ2-5, with TRBD2 matching over 12 bases. The CDR3 totals 14 residues. The germline gives CDR1 SGHKS, CDR2 YYEKEE (reference sequence). Trimming removed 5 bases from V and 4 bases from J; junction bases left unmatched: 3. CDR3 region: CASSTGLAGETQYF. The CDR3, as DNA: TGTGCCAGCAGTACGGGACTAGCGGGAGAGACCCAGTACTTC.

Of note for this clone: The same CDR3 arises from other DNA sequences in this sample as well. The chain joins TRBV4-2 to TRBJ2-3, with D tentatively TRBD2 (5 bases). This CDR3 has 14 amino acids. Trimming stripped 1 base from V and 1 base from J, with 6 bases between. Germline V lookup: CDR1 LGHNA, CDR2 YNFKEQ. The CDR3 loop reads CASSQGGGTDTQYF. Here the CDR3 DNA reads TGTGCCAGCAGCCAAGGGGGAGGCACAGATACGCAGTATTTT.

V and J are TRBV28 and TRBJ1-2, with D unclear. V gave up 5 bases and J gave up 1 base, with 17 bases separating them. Per the germline V gene, CDR1 is MDHEN and CDR2 is SYDVKM. The CDR3 length is 16 residues. The CDR3 region is CASSLGVARINYGYTF. Written as DNA, the CDR3 is TGTGCCAGCAGTCTAGGCGTAGCGAGGATTAACTATGGCTACACCTTC.

This clone appeared a few times. The chain employs TRBV28 and TRBJ2-3; a weak D match, TRBD1 (6 bases). Germline V gene lookup returns CDR1 MDHEN and CDR2 SYDVKM. This CDR3 is 13 amino acids long. Trimming took off 6 bases at V and 3 bases at J, with 10 bases between the two ends. The CDR3 DNA reads as TGTGCCAGCAGGCAAACAGGGACAGATACGCAGTATTTT. Translating it yields CASRQTGTDTQYF.

This clone was detected only a few times. The V gene is TRBV14, the J gene TRBJ1-2, with a possible D match to TRBD1 (6 bases). Trimming left V 1 base short and J 3 bases short, with 15 bases between. Germline CDR1 reads SGHDN; CDR2 reads FVKESK. The CDR3 is 16 amino acids. The CDR3 DNA sequence: TGTGCCAGCAGCCAAGCATCAGGGGCATTCGACTATGGCTACACCTTC. It codes for CASSQASGAFDYGYTF.

This clone was seen a handful of times. The chain has TRBV25-1 and TRBJ1-1, with TRBD1 matching over 9 bases. This CDR3 comprises 15 residues. V lost 1 base, J lost 7 bases, and 7 bases stayed unmatched. The germline gives CDR1 MGHDK, CDR2 SYGVNS. CDR3: CASSESGQGLSEAFF. CDR3 nucleotides: TGTGCCAGCAGTGAATCGGGACAGGGTCTTAGTGAAGCTTTCTTT.

The chain carries TRBV2 and TRBJ2-1, with TRBD1 identical over 7 bases. V lost 3 bases, J lost 0 bases, and 2 bases stayed unmatched. The V gene's germline CDR1 is SNHLY and CDR2 FYNNEI. The CDR3 spans 15 residues. The CDR3 coding sequence is TGTGCCAGCAGTGAGGGACAGTTCTCCTACAATGAGCAGTTCTTC. It encodes CASSEGQFSYNEQFF.